This T cell receptor beta chain came from a study of CD8 T cells in ankylosing spondylitis. Study results and caveats: Reportedly, significant enrichment of disease-linked clones occurred in matched ankylosing spondylitis synovial fluid. Characteristic, it appeared, of ankylosing spondylitis blood was a TCR beta motif of eight highly homologous variants.

Trimming left V 4 bases short and J 2 bases short, with 15 bases between. Germline CDR1 is SGHTA and CDR2 is FQGNSA. This CDR3 has 16 amino acids. The TCR beta libraries were generated through quantitative 5'-RACE incorporating molecular barcodes. In TCRdb, the 5' RACE reads were re-called with MiXCR into one record per CDR3 protein. The sample includes about 460,000 distinct CDR3 sequences, under 5.5% of them seen just once. This clonotype came up many times. The target antigen is unknown. The V gene is TRBV7-2, the J gene TRBJ2-1; D possibly matches TRBD1 or TRBD2 (5 bases each). Sequenced input: blood, either unsorted or a sorted T cell fraction (not recorded which). This TCR was recovered from a male donor with ankylosing spondylitis. CDR3 nucleotide sequence: TGTGCCAGCAGCTCAGTGGGACGAGGGGCCTACAATGAGCAGTTCTTC. It codes for CASSSVGRGAYNEQFF.